This T cell receptor (beta chain) was sequenced in a study of T cells after yellow fever vaccination. General study findings and limits: A weaker secondary response peaked on day 5, the primary on day 15.

The table lists this clonotype with a few counts. The target antigen is unknown. V lost 4 bases and J lost 3; bases outside the gene matches: 8. The CDR3 spans 16 residues. Looked up from germline, CDR1 is MGHRA and CDR2 is YSYEKL. Universal primer sites and UMIs were introduced during 5'RACE template-switching synthesis of TCR cDNA. MiXCR, run by TCRdb on the 5' RACE reads, gives a single entry per CDR3 protein. Counted here are 500,000 to 650,000 distinct CDR3 sequences, 9% to 15% occurring once; the ten biggest clones make up about 15%. This chain connects TRBV4-1 to TRBJ2-3, with 9 bases that match TRBD2. This clonotype was obtained from a man aged 25 to 40 who received the YFV17D yellow fever vaccine. The starting material was PBMCs, obtained on the day of the yellow fever booster vaccination. For the CDR3, the DNA is TGCGCCAGCAGCCGCGCAGCGGGAGGCTCGACAGATACGCAGTATTTT. Its translation: CASSRAAGGSTDTQYF.